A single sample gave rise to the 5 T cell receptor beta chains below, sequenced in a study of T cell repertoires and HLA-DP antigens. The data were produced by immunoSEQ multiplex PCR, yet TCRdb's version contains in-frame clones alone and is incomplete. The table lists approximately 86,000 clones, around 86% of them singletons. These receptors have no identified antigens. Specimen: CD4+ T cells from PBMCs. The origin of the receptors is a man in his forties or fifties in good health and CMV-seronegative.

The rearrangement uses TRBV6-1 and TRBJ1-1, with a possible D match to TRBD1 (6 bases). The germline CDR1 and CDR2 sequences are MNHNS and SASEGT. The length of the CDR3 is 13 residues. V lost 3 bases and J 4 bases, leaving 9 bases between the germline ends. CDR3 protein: CASSDVRGTEAFF. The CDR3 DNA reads TGTGCCAGCAGTGATGTCAGGGGCACTGAAGCTTTCTTT.

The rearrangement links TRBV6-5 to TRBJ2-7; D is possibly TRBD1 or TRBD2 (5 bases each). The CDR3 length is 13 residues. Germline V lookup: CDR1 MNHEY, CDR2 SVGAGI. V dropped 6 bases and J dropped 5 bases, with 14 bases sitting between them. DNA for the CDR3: TGTGCCAGCAGACCCGGGGCAATAGACGAGCAGTACTTC. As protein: CASRPGAIDEQYF.

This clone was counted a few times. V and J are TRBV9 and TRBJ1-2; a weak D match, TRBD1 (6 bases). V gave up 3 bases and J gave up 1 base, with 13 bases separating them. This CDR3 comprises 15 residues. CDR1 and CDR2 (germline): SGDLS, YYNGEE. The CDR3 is CASSGSTGINYGYTF. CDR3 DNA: TGTGCCAGCAGCGGATCGACAGGCATTAACTATGGCTACACCTTC.

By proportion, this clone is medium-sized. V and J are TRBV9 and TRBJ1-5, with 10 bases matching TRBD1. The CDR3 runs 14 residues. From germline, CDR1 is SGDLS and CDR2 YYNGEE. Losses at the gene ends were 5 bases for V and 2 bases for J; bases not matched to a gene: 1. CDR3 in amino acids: CASRTGGGNQPQHF. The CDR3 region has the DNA TGTGCCAGCAGGACAGGGGGCGGCAATCAGCCCCAGCATTTT.

The CDR3 protein is CASSYSSGRTNEKLFF. CDR3 coding DNA: TGTGCCAGCAGTTACTCCTCAGGGAGGACTAATGAAAAACTGTTTTTT. V usage is TRBV6-5 and J usage is TRBJ1-4; TRBD1 is a possible D gene (5 bases). V lost 0 bases to trimming and J lost 2 bases, with 10 bases between them. Germline V gene data show CDR1 as MNHEY and CDR2 as SVGAGI. There are 16 residues in the CDR3.